These 27 T cell receptor beta chains originate from one sample sequenced in a study of T cells after yellow fever vaccination. Via MiXCR, TCRdb re-called the 5' RACE reads, giving one row per CDR3 protein. This sample yields under 300,000 distinct CDR3 sequences, of which about 7% are seen a single time; about 0.85% belongs to the top ten. The sample consisted of CD4+ T cells sorted from PBMCs, taken 15 days after the yellow fever booster vaccination. These receptors all stem from a young man who received the YFV17D yellow fever vaccine.

The chain has TRBV19 and TRBJ2-5, with 13 bases that match TRBD2. Germline-derived CDR1 and CDR2 are LNHDA and SQIVND (reference sequence). The CDR3 is 15 residues long. After removal of 1 base from V and 8 bases from J, the junction contained 4 bases not matched to a gene. Here the CDR3 reads CASSIGGTSGDTQYF. DNA for the CDR3: TGTGCCAGTAGTATAGGCGGGACTAGCGGGGACACCCAGTACTTC.

V and J are TRBV12-3 or TRBV12-4 and TRBJ2-7, with 8 positions matching TRBD2. The CDR3 is 15 amino acids. V was clipped by 2 bases and J by 7 bases; unmatched bases: 10. The CDR3: CASSLTGGTLGEQYF. For the CDR3, the DNA is TGTGCCAGCAGTTTAACGGGGGGGACCCTCGGGGAGCAGTACTTC.

The genes are TRBV15 and TRBJ2-3, with 7 bases fitting TRBD2. Germline loops: CDR1 LNHNV, CDR2 YYDKDF (reference sequence). Trimming removed 0 bases from V and 6 bases from J; junction bases left unmatched: 3. CDR3 size: 14 residues. CDR3 protein: CATSRDVGGDTQYF. CDR3 sequence (DNA): TGTGCCACCAGCAGAGATGTCGGGGGGGATACGCAGTATTTT.

This clonotype was seen repeatedly, ten times or more. The V gene is TRBV10-3, the J gene TRBJ2-1, with 11 bases lining up with TRBD2. The CDR3 has 13 amino acids. Trimming took 10 bases from V and 9 from J; bases not matched to a gene: 8. CDR1 is ENHRY, CDR2 SYGVKD, per germline. The CDR3 nucleotides read TGTGCCACCTCCACTAGCGGGAGAGGTGAGCAGTTCTTC. Translation: CATSTSGRGEQFF.

This clonotype came up a few times. The rearrangement links TRBV5-1 to TRBJ2-3; TRBD1 matches at 9 bases. Germline V gene lookup returns CDR1 SGHRS and CDR2 YFSETQ. Trimming at V came to 4 bases and at J to 6 bases, leaving 12 bases not matched to a gene. This CDR3 is built from 16 residues. The CDR3 sequence: CASSRDTTGGPDTQYF. DNA for the CDR3: TGCGCCAGCAGCAGGGACACGACAGGGGGGCCGGATACGCAGTATTTT. Full variable domain (remainder filled in from reference TRBV5-1 and TRBJ2-3): KAGVTQTPRYLIKTRGQQVTLSCSPISGHRSVSWYQQTPGQGLQFLFEYFSETQRNKGNFPGRFSGRQFSNSRSEMNVSTLELGDSALYLCASSRDTTGGPDTQYFGPGTRLTVL.

The sample holds many counts of this clonotype. The rearrangement links TRBV10-3 to TRBJ2-7, with 8 nucleotides matching TRBD1. V shed 6 bases and J 3 bases; nucleotides not matched to a gene: 7. CDR3 size: 14 residues. Germline CDR1 is ENHRY and CDR2 is SYGVKD. As DNA, the CDR3 is TGTGCCATCAGAGGACAGGGCTATCGCTACGAGCAGTACTTC. Its translation: CAIRGQGYRYEQYF.

This clonotype was observed a few times. This chain connects TRBV5-1 to TRBJ1-4, with D unclear. The V end was cut by 4 bases, the J end by 3 bases, with 10 bases between. The CDR3 is 14 residues long. CDR1 is SGHRS, CDR2 YFSETQ, per germline. The CDR3 bases are TGCGCCAGCAGCCCTTCTTGGCCTAATGAAAAACTGTTTTTT. As protein: CASSPSWPNEKLFF.

This clonotype was detected a few times. The chain combines TRBV6-2 or TRBV6-3 with TRBJ2-3; 7 nucleotides agree with TRBD2. CDR1 MNHEY and CDR2 SVGEGT come from the germline V gene. The J segment lost 2 bases and the V segment lost 11 bases, leaving 10 bases of the junction unmatched. CDR3 length equals 14 residues. In nucleotides, the CDR3 is TGTGCCGGAGGCCGGGGAGGGACCACAGATACGCAGTATTTT. This gives the protein CAGGRGGTTDTQYF.

V and J are TRBV10-3 and TRBJ2-7; 7 nucleotides match TRBD2. Germline V CDR1 and CDR2: ENHRY, SYGVKD. The J segment lost 4 bases and the V segment lost 6 bases, leaving 6 bases of the junction unmatched. This CDR3 spans 13 amino acids. In DNA form, the CDR3 reads TGTGCCATCAGCGGGGCGGGAGCTTACGAGCAGTACTTC. It specifies CAISGAGAYEQYF.

The chain joins TRBV20-1 to TRBJ2-3; no firm D call. In germline, CDR1 is DFQATT, CDR2 SNEGSKA (reference sequence). The CDR3 totals 15 residues. Trimming left V 4 bases short and J 0 bases short, with 14 bases between. The chain's CDR3 is CSATHMWPSTDTQYF. In nucleotides, the CDR3 is TGCAGTGCTACCCATATGTGGCCCAGCACAGATACGCAGTATTTT.

This clonotype was found many times. V is TRBV2 and J is TRBJ2-1, with D perhaps TRBD2 (6 bases). The germline V gene encodes CDR1 SNHLY and CDR2 FYNNEI. CDR3 length: 14 amino acids. V was shortened by 7 bases and J by 3 bases, with 13 bases between the two germline ends. CDR3 nucleotides: TGTGCCAGCACCTTAGCGGAGTTCTACAATGAGCAGTTCTTC. Translating gives CASTLAEFYNEQFF.

This chain links TRBV20-1 with TRBJ2-5; D gene unclear. The germline V gene has CDR1 DFQATT and CDR2 SNEGSKA (reference sequence). This CDR3 has 12 residues. V was pared by 3 bases and J by 3 bases, with 8 bases between. In DNA form, the CDR3 reads TGCAGTGCTAGTGATGAAAAAGAGACCCAGTACTTC. Its protein is CSASDEKETQYF.

This clonotype came up a few times. This chain connects TRBV29-1 to TRBJ1-5; 8 bases are shared with TRBD1. The CDR3 loop spans 13 amino acids. Per the germline V gene, CDR1 is SQVTM and CDR2 is ANQGSEA. V lost 6 bases to trimming and J lost 5 bases; unmatched junction nucleotides: 6. This chain's CDR3 is CSVGQGADQPQHF. The CDR3 DNA reads as TGCAGCGTGGGCCAGGGGGCTGATCAGCCCCAGCATTTT.

This clonotype was observed at least ten times. The chain combines TRBV4-3 with TRBJ1-4; TRBD1 might be the D (5 bases). The germline gives CDR1 LGHNA, CDR2 YSLEER. The CDR3 runs 16 residues. Trimming stripped 0 bases from V and 5 bases from J, with 13 bases between. CDR3 residues: CASSQEGRRSNEKLFF. The CDR3 DNA reads as TGCGCCAGCAGCCAAGAGGGGCGGCGCTCGAATGAAAAACTGTTTTTT.

This chain uses TRBV15 with TRBJ1-3, with 7 bases identical to TRBD1. The germline V gene encodes CDR1 LNHNV and CDR2 YYDKDF (reference sequence). This CDR3 is 17 amino acids long. Trimming took 3 bases from V and 3 from J; bases not matched to a gene: 11. The CDR3 reads CATSSWTGIAFGNTIYF. CDR3 sequence (DNA): TGTGCCACCAGCAGTTGGACAGGAATCGCTTTTGGAAACACCATATATTTT.

This clonotype was seen many times. The chain carries TRBV5-4 and TRBJ2-7; 7 nucleotides match TRBD1. From germline, CDR1 is SGHNT and CDR2 YYREEE (reference sequence). This CDR3 comprises 15 residues. Germline trimming cut 4 bases from V and 7 bases from J; bases unmatched to any gene: 14. The CDR3 DNA reads TGTGCCAGCAGCCCGGAGCGACAGGGTAGTTTTGAGCAGTACTTC. Protein product: CASSPERQGSFEQYF.

The chain couples TRBV20-1 to TRBJ1-2, with 7 bases identical to TRBD1. The J segment lost 6 bases and the V segment lost 0 bases, leaving 4 bases of the junction unmatched. This CDR3 is built from 13 residues. Per the germline V gene, CDR1 is DFQATT and CDR2 is SNEGSKA (reference sequence). CDR3 amino acids: CSARDGTGDGYTF. CDR3 coding DNA: TGCAGTGCTAGAGATGGAACAGGGGATGGCTACACCTTC.

The V call is TRBV5-6, the J call TRBJ2-2; D unresolved. The CDR3 runs to 14 residues. Germline CDR1 reads SGHDT; CDR2 reads YYEEEE. Trimming cost V 0 bases and J 7 bases, with 10 bases left between them. DNA for the CDR3: TGTGCCAGCAGCTTGGCGGGTGTGAACGGGGAGCTGTTTTTT. The encoded protein is CASSLAGVNGELFF. The variable domain in full, completed from reference TRBV5-6 and TRBJ2-2, reads DAGVTQSPTHLIKTRGQQVTLRCSPKSGHDTVSWYQQALGQGPQFIFQYYEEEERQRGNFPDRFSGHQFPNYSSELNVNALLLGDSALYLCASSLAGVNGELFFGEGSRLTVL.

A few counts support this clonotype. The chain employs TRBV7-2 and TRBJ2-4, with TRBD1 identical over 8 bases. Germline loops: CDR1 SGHTA, CDR2 FQGNSA. With 5 bases clipped from V and 0 bases from J, the junction kept 9 bases outside the gene matches. This CDR3 comprises 17 residues. The CDR3 nucleotides are TGTGCCAGCAGCGAACGCAGGGGGCCTTTAGCCAAAAACATTCAGTACTTC. Protein product: CASSERRGPLAKNIQYF.

Ten or more counts support this clonotype. The chain joins TRBV7-6 to TRBJ2-3; 7 bases line up with TRBD2. The CDR3 covers 16 residues. Germline values: CDR1 SGHVS, CDR2 FNYEAQ. The J segment lost 3 bases and the V segment lost 3 bases, leaving 9 bases of the junction unmatched. CDR3 residues: CASSLLIAGSTDTQYF. For the CDR3, the DNA is TGTGCCAGCAGCTTGTTAATAGCGGGTAGTACAGATACGCAGTATTTT.

This clonotype has more than one count but fewer than ten. The V and J genes are TRBV7-2 and TRBJ2-1; D is possibly TRBD2 (5 bases). Between the trimmed V and J ends, which lost 3 bases and 6 bases, there was a span of 12 bases. This CDR3 has 14 residues. From germline, CDR1 is SGHTA and CDR2 FQGNSA. The CDR3 sequence is CASSLRDPGNEQFF. The CDR3 DNA sequence: TGTGCCAGCAGCTTGAGGGATCCGGGCAATGAGCAGTTCTTC.

This clonotype was seen more than once but under ten times. This rearrangement joins TRBV7-2 to TRBJ2-3; TRBD2 agrees at 9 bases. CDR3 length: 17 residues. Germline V gene sequence: CDR1 SGHTA, CDR2 FQGNSA. The trim removed 4 bases at V and 4 bases at J, leaving 12 bases unmatched. CDR3 in DNA: TGTGCCAGCAGCTCTAAACGTAGCGGGAGAGTCTCAGATACGCAGTATTTT. Amino acid sequence: CASSSKRSGRVSDTQYF.

The CDR3 is CASSQSKGNQPQHF. CDR3 sequence (DNA): TGTGCCAGCAGCCAATCTAAGGGCAATCAGCCCCAGCATTTT. The gene calls are TRBV16 and TRBJ1-5; unclear D gene. V lost 0 bases and J lost 2, with 5 bases in between. The germline V gene encodes CDR1 KGHSY and CDR2 FQNENV. The CDR3 is 14 amino acids.

The chain combines TRBV15 with TRBJ2-1; possible D gene TRBD2, 5 bases. Trimming stripped 5 bases from V and 0 bases from J, with 14 bases between. There are 16 residues in the CDR3. Germline V CDR1 and CDR2: LNHNV, YYDKDF (reference sequence). CDR3 region: CATSDYSESSYNEQFF. DNA for the CDR3: TGTGCCACCAGCGACTATTCTGAGAGCTCCTACAATGAGCAGTTCTTC.

The gene calls are TRBV15 and TRBJ1-5; 7 nucleotides align to TRBD1. The V gene end was trimmed by 0 bases and the J gene end by 4 bases; junction bases not matched to a gene: 3. The V gene's germline CDR1 is LNHNV and CDR2 YYDKDF (reference sequence). CDR3 length equals 15 residues. The CDR3 bases are TGTGCCACCAGCAGAGAGGACAGGAAAAATCAGCCCCAGCATTTT. As protein: CATSREDRKNQPQHF. Full variable domain (outside the CDR3, taken from reference TRBV15 and TRBJ1-5): DAMVIQNPRYQVTQFGKPVTLSCSQTLNHNVMYWYQQKSSQAPKLLFHYYDKDFNNEADTPDNFQSRRPNTSFCFLDIRSPGLGDTAMYLCATSREDRKNQPQHFGDGTRLSIL.

This clonotype was found many times. The genes are TRBV24-1 and TRBJ2-3, with D tentatively TRBD2 (6 bases). Looked up from germline, CDR1 is KGHDR and CDR2 is SFDVKD. The CDR3 extends over 14 amino acids. V lost 6 bases, J lost 2 bases, and 11 bases lay in between. CDR3 nucleotide sequence: TGTGCCACCAGTTCAAGGGACTTCACAGATACGCAGTATTTT. Translation: CATSSRDFTDTQYF.

This chain connects TRBV5-1 to TRBJ2-1; 9 positions agree with TRBD1. With V trimmed by 2 bases and J by 8 bases, 8 bases remained unmatched. This CDR3 spans 15 amino acids. The germline V gene encodes CDR1 SGHRS and CDR2 YFSETQ. The CDR3 reads CASSLGTGPRDEQFF. The CDR3 DNA is TGCGCCAGCAGCTTAGGGACAGGGCCTAGGGATGAGCAGTTCTTC. Variable domain in full (rest from reference TRBV5-1 and TRBJ2-1): KAGVTQTPRYLIKTRGQQVTLSCSPISGHRSVSWYQQTPGQGLQFLFEYFSETQRNKGNFPGRFSGRQFSNSRSEMNVSTLELGDSALYLCASSLGTGPRDEQFFGPGTRLTVL.